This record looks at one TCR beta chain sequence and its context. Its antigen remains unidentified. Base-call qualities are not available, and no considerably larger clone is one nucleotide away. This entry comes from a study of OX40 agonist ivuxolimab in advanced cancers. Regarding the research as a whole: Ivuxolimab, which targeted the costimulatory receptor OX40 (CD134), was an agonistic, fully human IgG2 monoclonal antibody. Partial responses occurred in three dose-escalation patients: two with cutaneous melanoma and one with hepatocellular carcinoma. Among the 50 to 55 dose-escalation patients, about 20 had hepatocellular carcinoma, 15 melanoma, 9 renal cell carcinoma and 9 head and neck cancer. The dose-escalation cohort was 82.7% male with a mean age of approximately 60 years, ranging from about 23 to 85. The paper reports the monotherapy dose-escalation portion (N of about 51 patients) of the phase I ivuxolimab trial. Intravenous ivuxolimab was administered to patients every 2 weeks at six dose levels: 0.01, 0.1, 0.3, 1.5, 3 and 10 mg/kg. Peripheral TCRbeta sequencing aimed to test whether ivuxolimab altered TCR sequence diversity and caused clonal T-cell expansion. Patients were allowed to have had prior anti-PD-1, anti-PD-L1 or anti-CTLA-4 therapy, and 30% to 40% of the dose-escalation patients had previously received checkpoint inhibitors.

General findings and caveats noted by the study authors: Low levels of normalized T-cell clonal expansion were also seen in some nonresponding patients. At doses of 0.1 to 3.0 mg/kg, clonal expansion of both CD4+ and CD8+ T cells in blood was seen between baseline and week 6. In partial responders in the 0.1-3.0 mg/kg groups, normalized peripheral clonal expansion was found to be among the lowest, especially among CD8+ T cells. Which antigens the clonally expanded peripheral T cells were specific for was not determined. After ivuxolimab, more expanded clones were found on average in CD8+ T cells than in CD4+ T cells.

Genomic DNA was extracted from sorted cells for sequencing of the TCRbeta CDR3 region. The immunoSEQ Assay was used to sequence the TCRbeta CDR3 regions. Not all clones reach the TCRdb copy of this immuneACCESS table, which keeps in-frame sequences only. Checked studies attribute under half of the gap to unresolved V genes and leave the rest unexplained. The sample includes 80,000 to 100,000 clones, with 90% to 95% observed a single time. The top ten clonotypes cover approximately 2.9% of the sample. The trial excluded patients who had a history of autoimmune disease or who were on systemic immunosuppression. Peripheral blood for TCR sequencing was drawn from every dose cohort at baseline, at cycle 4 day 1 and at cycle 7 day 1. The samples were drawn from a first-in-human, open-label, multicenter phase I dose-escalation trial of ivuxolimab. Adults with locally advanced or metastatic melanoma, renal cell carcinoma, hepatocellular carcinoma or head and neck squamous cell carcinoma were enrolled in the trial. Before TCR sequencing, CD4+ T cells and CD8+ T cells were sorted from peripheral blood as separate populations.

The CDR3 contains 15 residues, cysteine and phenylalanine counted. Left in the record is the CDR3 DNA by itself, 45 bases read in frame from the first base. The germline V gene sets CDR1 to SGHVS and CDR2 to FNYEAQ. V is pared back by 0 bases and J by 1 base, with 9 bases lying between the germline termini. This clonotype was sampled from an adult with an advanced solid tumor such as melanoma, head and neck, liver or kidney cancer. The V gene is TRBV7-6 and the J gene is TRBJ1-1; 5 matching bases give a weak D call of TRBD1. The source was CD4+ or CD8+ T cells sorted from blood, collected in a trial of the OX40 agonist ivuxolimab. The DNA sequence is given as TGTGCCAGCAGCTTAGCCCCCGACAGGAACACTGAAGCTTTCTTT. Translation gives CASSLAPDRNTEAFF. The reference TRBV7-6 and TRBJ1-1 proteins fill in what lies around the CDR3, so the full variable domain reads GAGVSQSPRYKVTKRGQDVALRCDPISGHVSLYWYRQALGQGPEFLTYFNYEAQQDKSGLPNDRFSAERPEGSISTLTIQRTEQRDSAMYRCASSLAPDRNTEAFFGQGTRLTVV.